The T cell receptor beta chain under discussion was sequenced for a study of Graves' ophthalmopathy and Graves' hyperthyroidism (dated by TCRdb to between 2018 and 2020). Some background on the complete study: Peripheral blood was collected at initial diagnosis, prior to any treatment. To tell Graves' ophthalmopathy apart from Graves' hyperthyroidism, and to predict which patients would progress to ophthalmopathy, the study relied on TCR beta repertoire signatures. In total, 135 blood samples were TCR-sequenced: 43 ophthalmopathy, under 80 hyperthyroidism and 17 hyperthyroidism-to-ophthalmopathy patients. To explore V-J signatures that distinguish ophthalmopathy from hyperthyroidism, a discovery set of about a hundred patients was enrolled, made up of under 50 with ophthalmopathy and under 65 with stable hyperthyroidism. For independent validation, a separate cohort was made up of approximately 19 hyperthyroidism patients plus 17 patients who later progressed from hyperthyroidism to ophthalmopathy. In six or seven hyperthyroidism patients, the T-cell repertoires found in thyroid tissue were compared with those found in blood. Following sample collection, hyperthyroidism patients were given methimazole at a starting dose of 30 mg daily, and ophthalmopathy patients were given high-dose intravenous methylprednisolone.

Ophthalmopathy patients had moderately to severely active disease, Clinical Activity Score of at least 3, NOSPECS grade of at least 4, and disease duration under 3 months. Patients were excluded if they had other autoimmune diseases, uncontrolled infections, pregnancy or lactation. Diagnosis relied on clinical symptoms, serum thyroxine, TRAb, thyroid ultrasound and orbital computed tomography. PBMCs were isolated from more than 9 ml of fresh peripheral blood by Ficoll-Paque density gradient centrifugation. Trizol reagent was used to extract the total RNA, and its quality was then checked on an Agilent 2100 Bioanalyzer. The CDR3 goes from the cysteine to the phenylalanine over 14 residues. Kept here is only the CDR3 DNA, which spans 42 bases and is read in frame from base 1. According to the germline V gene (reference sequence), CDR1 reads SEHNR and CDR2 reads FQNEAQ. Remarks on this clonotype: Its target antigen remains unknown. Germline is not matched at one junction end, which may reflect a read error.

TCR beta CDR3 regions were amplified from RNA transcripts for repertoire sequencing. HTBI primers and the Qiagen OneStep RT-PCR kit were used in a first-round RT-PCR, which was followed by a second-round multiplex PCR, size selection and purification. Libraries were sequenced on an Illumina HiSeq2000 using paired-end 100 bp reads. The authors' analysis ran thus. SOAPnuke was used for read processing, and reads with adapters, uncalled bases, a mean Phred below 15, or no exact constant-primer or identifier match were discarded. High-quality paired reads were merged with COPE v1.2.5. Unique nucleotide sequences were defined as clonotypes and aligned to IMGT TRB V, D and J references using MiTCR v1.1. Only V-J combinations with frequency above 0.0001 were analysed, covering more than 99% of repertoires. A TCR clonal expansion and chaos score per V-J combination was defined as the ratio of F50 clonal expansion to chaos observed in the TCRdist matrix. Welch's t-statistics and random forest were used to reduce features to about 13 V-J combinations, which were fed into a naive Bayes classifier. The Morisita-Horn index was used to measure how similar the thyroid and blood repertoires were. TCRdb trimmed the raw reads at Q25, called clones with MiXCR and kept productive beta chains. Rows merge per CDR3 protein into single entries with the most common DNA and genes. In this record, the V and J calls reflect TCRdb's handling and not the investigators' own analysis. This sample lists 650,000 to 900,000 distinct CDR3 sequences; around 40% were detected once. The ten largest make up 40% to 55% of the sample.

On the study overall, not on this receptor specifically: Among expanded thyroid clonotypes with frequency above 0.001, most also showed up in blood, which suggests that blood repertoires may reflect the thyroid immune response. In cross-validation, the 13-signature model distinguished ophthalmopathy from stable hyperthyroidism with around 90% sensitivity and 81.08% specificity, while in the test set the corresponding values were 80% and 75%. In validation, the model predicted ophthalmopathy progression with roughly 68% sensitivity and 72% to 80% specificity; some 13 predicted patients were CT-confirmed with GO in a median of around 6.5 months. Sample size was not statistically predetermined, and group allocation was not concealed from the investigators.

In this chain, TRBV7-9 is recombined with TRBJ1-6; the D gene identity is not certain. Sequenced material: peripheral blood. The clonotype comes from an adult man with Graves' ophthalmopathy. CDR3 region: CACSLVGLRSPLHF. In nucleotides, the sequence is TGTGCCTGCAGCTTAGTCGGGTTGCGGTCACCCCTCCACTTT.